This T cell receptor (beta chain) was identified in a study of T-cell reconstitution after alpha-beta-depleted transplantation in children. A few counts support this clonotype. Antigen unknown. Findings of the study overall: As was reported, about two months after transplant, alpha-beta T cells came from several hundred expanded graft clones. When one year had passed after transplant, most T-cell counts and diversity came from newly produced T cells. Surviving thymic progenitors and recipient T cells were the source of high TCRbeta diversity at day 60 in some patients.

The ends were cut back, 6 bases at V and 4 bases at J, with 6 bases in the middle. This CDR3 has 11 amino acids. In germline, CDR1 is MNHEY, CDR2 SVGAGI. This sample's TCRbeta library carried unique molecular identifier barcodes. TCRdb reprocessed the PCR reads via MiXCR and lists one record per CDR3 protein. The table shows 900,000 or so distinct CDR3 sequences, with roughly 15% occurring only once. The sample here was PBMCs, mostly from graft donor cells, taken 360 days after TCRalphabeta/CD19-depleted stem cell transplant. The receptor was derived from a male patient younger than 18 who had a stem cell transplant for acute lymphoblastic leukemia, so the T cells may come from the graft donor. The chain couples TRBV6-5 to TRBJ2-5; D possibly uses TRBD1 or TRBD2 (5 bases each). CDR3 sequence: CASSGTETQYF. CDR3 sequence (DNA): TGTGCCAGCAGCGGGACAGAGACCCAGTACTTC.